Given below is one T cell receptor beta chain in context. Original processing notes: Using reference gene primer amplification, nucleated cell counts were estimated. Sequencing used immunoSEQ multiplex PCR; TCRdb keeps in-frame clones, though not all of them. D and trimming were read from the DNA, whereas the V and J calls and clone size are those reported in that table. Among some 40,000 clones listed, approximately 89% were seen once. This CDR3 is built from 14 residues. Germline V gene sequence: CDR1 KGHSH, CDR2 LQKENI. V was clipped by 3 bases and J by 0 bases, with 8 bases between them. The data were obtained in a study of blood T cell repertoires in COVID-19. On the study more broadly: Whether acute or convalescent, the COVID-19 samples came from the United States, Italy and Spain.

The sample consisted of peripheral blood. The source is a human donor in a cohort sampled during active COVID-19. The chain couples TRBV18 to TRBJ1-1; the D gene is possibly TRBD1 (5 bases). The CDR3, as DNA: TGTGCCAGCTCACCGGGGCGGATGAACACTGAAGCTTTCTTT. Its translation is CASSPGRMNTEAFF.